The 21 T cell receptor beta chains below come from one sample, sequenced in a study of shared clonotypes between healthy human individuals. Profiled with immunoSEQ multiplex PCR; TCRdb holds only in-frame clones, not every one. Among 2 million to 2.5 million clones listed, 85% to 95% were seen once. The specimen sequenced was naive CD4+ T cells from PBMCs. Subset denoted: CD45RA+ positively selected. The receptors were sampled from a man aged 18 to 35 in good health. Some clones in this sample may be carry-over from other donors' samples.

The count of this clone is one. This chain joins TRBV28 and TRBJ2-3; D call uncertain. Trimming removed 1 base from V and 2 bases from J, with 7 bases in between. The CDR3 loop spans 14 amino acids. The germline V gene has CDR1 MDHEN and CDR2 SYDVKM. The CDR3 nucleotides are TGTGCCAGCAGTTTATCGGACCTCACAGATACGCAGTATTTT. The encoded protein is CASSLSDLTDTQYF.

Notes on this clone: Other DNA sequences in the same sample also yield this CDR3. The CDR3 loop is CASSLGGAGANVLTF. The CDR3 bases are TGTGCCAGCAGCTTGGGTGGGGCTGGGGCCAACGTCCTGACTTTC. The J gene is TRBJ2-6, the V gene TRBV5-4; D not resolved. The CDR3 totals 15 residues. Trimming shortened V by 0 bases and J by 2 bases, and 6 bases separated the two germline ends. Germline assignment: CDR1 SGHNT and CDR2 YYREEE (reference sequence).

Note on this clone: This specimen includes other DNA sequences encoding the same CDR3. The rearrangement links TRBV6-5 to TRBJ2-7; the D is unclear. V dropped 0 bases and J dropped 0 bases, with 6 bases sitting between them. Germline CDR1 is MNHEY and CDR2 is SVGAGI. The CDR3 sequence is 14 residues long. The CDR3 bases are TGTGCCAGCAGTTACTCCCCTAGCTCCTACGAGCAGTACTTC. It translates to CASSYSPSSYEQYF.

The rearrangement links TRBV7-3 to TRBJ2-7; D may be TRBD1 (6 bases). Germline CDR1 reads SGHTA; CDR2 reads FQGTGA. This CDR3 is 16 amino acids long. Between the trimmed V and J ends, which lost 1 base and 1 base, there was a span of 14 bases. CDR3 loop: CASSLMGAGSSYEQYF. The DNA of the CDR3 is TGTGCCAGCAGCTTAATGGGGGCAGGGTCTTCCTACGAGCAGTACTTC.

The CDR3 bases are TGCGCCAGCAGCCAAGGTTCGACGGGCGCGTCCTACGAGCAGTACTTC. Translation: CASSQGSTGASYEQYF. This chain links TRBV4-3 with TRBJ2-7; D is ambiguous. The CDR3 contains 16 residues. Germline lookup yields CDR1 LGHNA and CDR2 YSLEER. V lost 1 base and J lost 1, with 14 bases in between.

For this clone: At one boundary the junction diverges from the germline segment, which might be a read error. The chain carries TRBV6-1 and TRBJ1-1; 10 nucleotides agree with TRBD1. Germline lookup yields CDR1 MNHNS and CDR2 SASEGT. CDR3 length equals 15 residues. The CDR3 nucleotides are TGTGCCAGCAGTGATAGGACAGGGGGTTCCACTAAAGCTTTCTTT. As protein: CASSDRTGGSTKAFF.

The rearrangement links TRBV5-4 to TRBJ2-5; TRBD2 aligns across 13 bases. This CDR3 has 15 residues. The junction had 0 bases not matched to a gene; V was cut back by 0 bases and J by 4 bases. The germline gives CDR1 SGHNT, CDR2 YYREEE (reference sequence). The CDR3: CASSLGTSGRETQYF. The DNA of the CDR3 is TGTGCCAGCAGCTTGGGGACTAGCGGGAGAGAGACCCAGTACTTC.

The rearrangement uses TRBV18 and TRBJ2-7; D gene ambiguous. The V gene lost 0 bases and the J gene lost 6 bases, with 12 bases spanning the gap. CDR1 is KGHSH and CDR2 is LQKENI in the germline V gene. This CDR3 comprises 14 residues. CDR3 nucleotides: TGTGCCAGCTCACCACCGTCCTCCGTTGCCGAGCAGTACTTC. It specifies CASSPPSSVAEQYF.

The genes are TRBV19 and TRBJ1-2; TRBD1 matches at 8 bases. V lost 3 bases, J lost 6 bases, and 6 bases stayed unmatched. Per germline, CDR1 LNHDA and CDR2 SQIVND (reference sequence). The CDR3 is 14 residues long. Here the CDR3 reads CASSMTGAQHGYTF. CDR3 DNA sequence: TGTGCCAGTAGTATGACAGGGGCGCAGCATGGCTACACCTTC.

This clone showed up just a few times. The sample carries other DNA sequences with the same CDR3. The CDR3 protein is CASSLGGLAGGPDTQYF. CDR3 nucleotides: TGCGCCAGCAGCTTGGGGGGACTAGCGGGAGGGCCAGATACGCAGTATTTT. The V and J genes are TRBV5-1 and TRBJ2-3; 16 positions match TRBD2. Germline CDR1 SGHRS, CDR2 YFSETQ. The CDR3 is made up of 17 amino acids. Trimming took 0 bases from V and 4 from J; bases not matched to a gene: 2.

Of note for this clone: Different DNA sequences within this sample yield the same CDR3. J is TRBJ2-7 and V is TRBV6-5; 7 bases map to TRBD1. Germline CDR1 and CDR2: MNHEY and SVGAGI. The CDR3 spans 13 residues. The V and J ends lost 5 bases and 0 bases, in that order; junction bases with no gene match: 1. The CDR3 is CASSAGGSYEQYF. The CDR3 nucleotides read TGTGCCAGCAGTGCAGGGGGCTCCTACGAGCAGTACTTC.

The chain has TRBV30 and TRBJ2-5; D remains ambiguous. Germline CDR1 reads GTSNPN; CDR2 reads SVGIG (reference sequence). This CDR3 is built from 12 residues. V shed 5 bases and J shed 7 bases, with 14 bases lying between them. CDR3 bases: TGTGCCTGGGGTGACGGGTTTAGGACCCAGTACTTC. This translates into CAWGDGFRTQYF.

This clone was seen a few times. The sample carries other DNA sequences with the same CDR3. The rearrangement links TRBV5-1 to TRBJ2-5; D remains unclear. V shed 1 base and J shed 4 bases, with 2 bases lying between them. The V gene's germline CDR1 is SGHRS and CDR2 YFSETQ. This CDR3 has 11 amino acids. For the CDR3, the DNA is TGCGCCAGCAGCTTGTTAGAGACCCAGTACTTC. This gives the protein CASSLLETQYF.

V and J are TRBV6-1 and TRBJ2-7; TRBD1 matches at 9 bases. Germline V gives CDR1 MNHNS, CDR2 SASEGT. J was trimmed by 1 base and V by 6 bases; bases with no gene match: 7. The CDR3 runs 15 residues. CDR3 amino acids: CASRTQGQGSYEQYF. CDR3 DNA: TGTGCCAGCAGGACTCAGGGACAGGGTTCCTACGAGCAGTACTTC.

This chain uses TRBV5-4 with TRBJ2-7; 9 bases agree with TRBD2. CDR3 length: 14 residues. V trimming: 4 bases; J trimming: 4 bases; junction bases outside the gene matches: 6. CDR1 and CDR2 (germline): SGHNT, YYREEE (reference sequence). The CDR3: CASSASGRIYEQYF. Written as DNA, the CDR3 is TGTGCCAGCAGCGCAAGCGGGAGGATTTACGAGCAGTACTTC.

The genes are TRBV7-3 and TRBJ2-1; possibly TRBD1 for D (6 bases). The CDR3 runs 16 residues. The V and J ends lost 0 bases and 6 bases respectively, with 15 bases between them. Germline-derived CDR1 and CDR2 are SGHTA and FQGTGA. The CDR3 here is CASSLTLGQPGNEQFF. In nucleotides, the CDR3 is TGTGCCAGCAGCTTAACGTTGGGACAACCGGGCAATGAGCAGTTCTTC.

The V call is TRBV7-9, the J call TRBJ2-5; TRBD2 matches 9 bases. J was trimmed by 3 bases and V by 4 bases; bases with no gene match: 6. Per the germline V gene, CDR1 is SEHNR and CDR2 is FQNEAQ (reference sequence). The CDR3 is made up of 15 amino acids. CDR3 DNA sequence: TGTGCCAGCAGCTCTCTAGCGGGGATGAAAGAGACCCAGTACTTC. Translating it yields CASSSLAGMKETQYF.

The chain carries TRBV4-1 and TRBJ1-6; 7 bases line up with TRBD1. This CDR3 region has 15 residues. Germline V gene data show CDR1 as MGHRA and CDR2 as YSYEKL. The V segment lost 6 bases and the J segment 5 bases; nucleotides outside the gene matches: 7. CDR3 in DNA: TGCGCCAGCAGACCACAGGGGTGGGATAATTCACCCCTCCACTTT. Translation gives CASRPQGWDNSPLHF.

J is TRBJ2-5 and V is TRBV5-1; TRBD2 is a possible D gene (6 bases). CDR1 and CDR2 (germline): SGHRS, YFSETQ. V shed 0 bases and J shed 4 bases, with 16 bases lying between them. The CDR3 extends over 16 amino acids. As DNA, the CDR3 is TGCGCCAGCAGCTTGGAGGGGACTCCCTGGGGAGAGACCCAGTACTTC. Amino acid sequence: CASSLEGTPWGETQYF.

This clone was seen just once. The V and J genes are TRBV7-9 and TRBJ2-5; tentative D call: TRBD2 (5 bases). V was trimmed by 1 base and J by 4 bases, leaving 19 bases between them. Germline values: CDR1 SEHNR, CDR2 FQNEAQ (reference sequence). This CDR3 is 17 amino acids long. The CDR3 DNA sequence: TGTGCCAGCAGCTTAGGGACGGGGATAAGGGCGGGAGAGACCCAGTACTTC. Its protein product is CASSLGTGIRAGETQYF.

The chain joins TRBV6-6 to TRBJ2-3, with TRBD1 matching over 11 bases. This CDR3 is built from 16 residues. The junction had 8 bases not matched to a gene; V was cut back by 6 bases and J by 3 bases. Germline assignment: CDR1 MNHNY and CDR2 SVGAGI (reference sequence). Written as DNA, the CDR3 is TGTGCCAGCAGATATCGGACAGGGGGCAGAACAGATACGCAGTATTTT. Translating gives CASRYRTGGRTDTQYF.